Included here is one T cell receptor (beta chain) sequence, with context. Its target is not known. These data belong to a study of shared clonotypes between healthy human individuals. General study results and limits: Rarefaction gave evidence that sorted-subset sequencing remained incomplete despite large depth. Limited genetic and exposure-history diversity came from having few donors.

Germline assignment: CDR1 KGHSH and CDR2 LQKENI. The CDR3 loop spans 15 amino acids. Trimming shortened V by 0 bases and J by 3 bases, and 8 bases separated the two germline ends. The table came from immunoSEQ multiplex PCR; TCRdb's copy has only in-frame clones and leaves some out. The sample lists approximately 530,000 clones, approximately 94% occurring once. This chain uses TRBV18 with TRBJ1-4; possible D gene TRBD1, 6 bases. This receptor was obtained from a woman aged 30 to 39 in good health. Sequenced input: naive CD4+ T cells sorted from blood. The subset is: CD45RA+ positively selected. The CDR3 loop reads CASSPPGQSNEKLFF. The DNA for the CDR3 is TGTGCCAGCTCACCACCTGGACAGTCTAATGAAAAACTGTTTTTT.